Listed below are T cell receptor beta chains from one sample, sequenced in a study of human T cells and chemical hapten exposure. MiXCR was run by TCRdb on the RACE reads, yielding one entry per CDR3 protein. The data contain some 120,000 distinct CDR3 sequences, around 8.3% of them seen just once; the ten biggest clones take up roughly 1.6%. The source material was whole blood. These receptors originate from a male donor in good health. Some clones in this sample may be carry-over from other donors' samples. Each CDR3 is given with its conserved first and last residue.

>TRBJ2-7|TRBV3-1
CASSPRGRAHEQYF
>TRBJ1-2|TRBV5-1
CATSPAGSPNYGYTF
>TRBJ1-1|TRBV19
CASTTPNQGEAFF
>TRBJ2-1|TRBV15
CATSPQGSYNEQFF
>TRBJ1-5|TRBV10-2
CASRDYSNQPQHF
>TRBJ2-1|TRBV6-2/TRBV6-3
CASSTASKSLFF
>TRBJ2-2|TRBV11-3
CASSLGNVAKNTGELFF
>TRBJ2-7|TRBV7-2
CASSRGLANYEQYF
>TRBJ2-7|TRBV21-1
CASSLPGQGGAYEQYF
>TRBJ2-5|TRBV6-6
CASSSPSRGAETQYF
>TRBJ2-1|TRBV5-1
CASSPGLAGGRYNEQFF
>TRBJ2-3|TRBV7-9
CASSPGTANTDTQYF
>TRBJ1-5|TRBV20-1
CSARSGTGGNQPQHF
>TRBJ2-7|TRBV6-5
CASSTGEVHEQYF
>TRBJ2-7|TRBV16
CASSPIDRAEQYF
>TRBJ2-3|TRBV6-5
CASSFGGAGDTQYF
>TRBJ2-1|TRBV29-1
CSVEVGERTWNEQFF